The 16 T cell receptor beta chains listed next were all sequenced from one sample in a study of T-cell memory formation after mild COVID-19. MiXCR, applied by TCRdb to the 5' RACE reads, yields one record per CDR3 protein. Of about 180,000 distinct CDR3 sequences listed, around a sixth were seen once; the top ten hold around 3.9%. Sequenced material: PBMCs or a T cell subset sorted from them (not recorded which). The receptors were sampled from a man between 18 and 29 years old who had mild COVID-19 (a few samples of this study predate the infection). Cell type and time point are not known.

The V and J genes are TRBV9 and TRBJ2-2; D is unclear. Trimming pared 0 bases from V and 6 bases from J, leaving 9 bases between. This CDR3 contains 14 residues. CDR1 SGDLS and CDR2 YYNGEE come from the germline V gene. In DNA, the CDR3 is TGTGCCAGCAGCGTAGATGTGGGGTCCGGGGAGCTGTTTTTT. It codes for CASSVDVGSGELFF.

CDR3 amino acids: CASSLGQGGRTEAFF. The DNA of the CDR3 is TGTGCCAGCAGCTTAGGACAGGGGGGAAGGACTGAAGCTTTCTTT. The chain carries TRBV7-8 and TRBJ1-1; TRBD1 matches at 9 bases. CDR1 SGHVS and CDR2 FQNEAQ come from the germline V gene. J gave up 5 bases and V 1 base, and 5 bases lay outside the gene matches. This CDR3 comprises 15 residues.

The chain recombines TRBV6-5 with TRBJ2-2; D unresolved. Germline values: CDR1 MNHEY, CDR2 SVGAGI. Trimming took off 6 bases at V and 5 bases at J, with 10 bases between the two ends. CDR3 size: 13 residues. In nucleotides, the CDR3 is TGTGCCAGCAGCCTGATTACAACCGGGGAGCTGTTTTTT. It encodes CASSLITTGELFF.

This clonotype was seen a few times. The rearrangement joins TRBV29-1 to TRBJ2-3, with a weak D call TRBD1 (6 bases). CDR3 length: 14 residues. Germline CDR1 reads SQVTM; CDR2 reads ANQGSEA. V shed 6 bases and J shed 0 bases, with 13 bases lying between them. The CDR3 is CSVRTASSTDTQYF. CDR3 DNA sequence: TGCAGCGTGAGGACAGCATCTAGCACAGATACGCAGTATTTT.

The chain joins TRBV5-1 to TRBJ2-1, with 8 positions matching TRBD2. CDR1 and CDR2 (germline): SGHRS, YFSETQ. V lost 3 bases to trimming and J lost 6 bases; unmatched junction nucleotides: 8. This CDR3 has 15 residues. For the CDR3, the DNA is TGCGCCAGCAGCTGGAGTCTCAGCGGGAGCAATGAGCAGTTCTTC. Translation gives CASSWSLSGSNEQFF.

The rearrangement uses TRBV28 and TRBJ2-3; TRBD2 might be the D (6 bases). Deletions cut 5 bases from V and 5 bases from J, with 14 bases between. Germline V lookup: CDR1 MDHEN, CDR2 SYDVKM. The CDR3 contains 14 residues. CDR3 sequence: CASSLPGLLDTQYF. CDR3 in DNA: TGTGCCAGCAGTCTTCCGGGACTGCTAGATACGCAGTATTTT. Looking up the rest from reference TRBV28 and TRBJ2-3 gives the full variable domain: DVKVTQSSRYLVKRTGEKVFLECVQDMDHENMFWYRQDPGLGLRLIYFSYDVKMKEKGDIPEGYSVSREKKERFSLILESASTNQTSMYLCASSLPGLLDTQYFGPGTRLTVL.

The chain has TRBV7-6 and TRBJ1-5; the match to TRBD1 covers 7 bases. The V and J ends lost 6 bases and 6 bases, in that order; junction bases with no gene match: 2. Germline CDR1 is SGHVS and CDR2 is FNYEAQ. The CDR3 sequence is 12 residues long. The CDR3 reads CASRTGIQPQHF. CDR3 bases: TGTGCCAGCAGGACAGGGATTCAGCCCCAGCATTTT.

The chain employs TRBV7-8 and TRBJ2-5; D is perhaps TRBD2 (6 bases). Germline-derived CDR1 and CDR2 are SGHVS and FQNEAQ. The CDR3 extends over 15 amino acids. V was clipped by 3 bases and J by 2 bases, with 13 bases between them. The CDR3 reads CASSLGGQLQETQYF. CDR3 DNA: TGTGCCAGCAGCTTGGGGGGTCAGCTACAAGAGACCCAGTACTTC.

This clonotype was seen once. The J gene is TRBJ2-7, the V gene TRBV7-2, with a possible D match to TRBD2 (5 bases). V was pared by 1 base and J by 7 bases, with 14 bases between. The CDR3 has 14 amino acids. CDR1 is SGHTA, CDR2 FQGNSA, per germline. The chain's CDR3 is CASSLEAGPGEQYV. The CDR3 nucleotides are TGTGCCAGCAGCTTAGAAGCCGGCCCGGGGGAGCAGTACGTC.

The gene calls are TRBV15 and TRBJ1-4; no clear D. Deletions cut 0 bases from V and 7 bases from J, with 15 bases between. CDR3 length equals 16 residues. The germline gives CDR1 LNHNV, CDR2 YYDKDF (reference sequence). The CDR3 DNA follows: TGTGCCACCAGCAGAGACCTGACCCGCCTTGGTGAAAAACTGTTTTTT. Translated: CATSRDLTRLGEKLFF.

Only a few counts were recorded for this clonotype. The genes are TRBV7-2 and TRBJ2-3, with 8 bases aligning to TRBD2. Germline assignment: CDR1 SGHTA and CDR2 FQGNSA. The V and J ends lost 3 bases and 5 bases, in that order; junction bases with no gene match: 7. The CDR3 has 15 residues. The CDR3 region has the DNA TGTGCCAGCAGCTTGGACGGGGGGGCCGGAGATACGCAGTATTTT. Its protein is CASSLDGGAGDTQYF.

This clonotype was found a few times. This CDR3 is CASSYGQGAANEKLFF. In DNA, the CDR3 is TGCGCCAGCAGCTACGGACAGGGGGCGGCAAATGAAAAACTGTTTTTT. This chain connects TRBV5-1 to TRBJ1-4; 11 bases are shared with TRBD1. The CDR3 covers 16 residues. J was trimmed by 5 bases and V by 3 bases; bases with no gene match: 6. From germline, CDR1 is SGHRS and CDR2 YFSETQ.

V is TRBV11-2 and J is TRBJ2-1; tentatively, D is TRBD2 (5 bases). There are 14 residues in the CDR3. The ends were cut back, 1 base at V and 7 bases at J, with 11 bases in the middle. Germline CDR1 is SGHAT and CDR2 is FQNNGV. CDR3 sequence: CASSLVAAGNEQFF. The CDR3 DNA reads TGTGCCAGCAGCTTAGTGGCCGCGGGTAATGAGCAGTTCTTC.

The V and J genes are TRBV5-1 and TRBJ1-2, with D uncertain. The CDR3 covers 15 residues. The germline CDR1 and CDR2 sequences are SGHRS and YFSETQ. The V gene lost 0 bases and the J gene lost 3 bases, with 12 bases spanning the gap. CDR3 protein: CASSLVPASDYGYTF. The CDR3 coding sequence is TGCGCCAGCAGCTTGGTTCCGGCATCGGACTATGGCTACACCTTC.

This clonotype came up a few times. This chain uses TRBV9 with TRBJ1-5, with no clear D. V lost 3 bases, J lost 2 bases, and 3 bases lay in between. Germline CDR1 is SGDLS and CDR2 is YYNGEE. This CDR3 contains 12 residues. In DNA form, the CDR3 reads TGTGCCAGCAGCGCGGGCAATCAGCCCCAGCATTTT. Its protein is CASSAGNQPQHF. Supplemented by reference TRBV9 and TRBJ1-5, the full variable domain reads DSGVTQTPKHLITATGQRVTLRCSPRSGDLSVYWYQQSLDQGLQFLIQYYNGEERAKGNILERFSAQQFPDLHSELNLSSLELGDSALYFCASSAGNQPQHFGDGTRLSIL.

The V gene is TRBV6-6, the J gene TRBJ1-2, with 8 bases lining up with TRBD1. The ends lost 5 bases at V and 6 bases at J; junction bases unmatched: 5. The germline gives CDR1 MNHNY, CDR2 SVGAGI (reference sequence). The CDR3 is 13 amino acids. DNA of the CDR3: TGTGCCAGCAGTACTGGACAGGGCCATGGCTACACCTTC. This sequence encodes CASSTGQGHGYTF.